The rows below give T cell receptor beta chains drawn from one sample of a study of blood T cell repertoires in COVID-19. Assay used: immunoSEQ multiplex PCR; TCRdb lists only in-frame clones, some missing. The repertoire holds approximately 88,000 clones, with 87% as singletons. The sequenced sample consisted of peripheral blood. The source of these receptors is a male donor with acute or convalescent COVID-19. CDR3s include the opening cysteine and the closing phenylalanine or tryptophan. D genes are given only for firm matches. Not all rows give a size; the values are once, few, many and, for expanded clones, a class.

V	D	size	J	DNA	CDR3
TRBV19	TRBD2	.	TRBJ2-3	TGTGCCAGTAGTATGGAGGGGACTAGCGGGGGCGTGGATACGCAGTATTTT	CASSMEGTSGGVDTQYF
TRBV6-6	TRBD2	.	TRBJ2-2	TGTGCCAGCAGTTTCTCTAGCGGGGGGGCCGCCGGGGAGCCGTTTTTT	CASSFSSGGAAGEPFF
TRBV25-1	.	.	TRBJ1-4	TGTGCCAGCAGGGACAGCGAAACAACTAATGAAAAACTGTTTTTT	CASRDSETTNEKLFF
TRBV19	.	.	TRBJ1-5	TGTGCCAGTAGTATCAACAGGGTTCAGCCCCAGCATTTT	CASSINRVQPQHF
TRBV5-4	TRBD2	.	TRBJ2-5	TGTGCCAGCAGCTCCAGGACTAGCGGGGGGGCAGAGACCCAGTACTTC	CASSSRTSGGAETQYF
TRBV9	TRBD1	.	TRBJ1-2	TGTGCCAGCAGCGTAGCGGGACAGGGGGCGCATGGCTACACCTTC	CASSVAGQGAHGYTF
TRBV9	TRBD1	.	TRBJ2-7	TGTGCCAGCAGCGTAGGAGGGACAGGATCGCCTAACGAGCAGTACTTC	CASSVGGTGSPNEQYF
TRBV19	.	.	TRBJ2-1	TGTGCCAGTAGTATAAGTACACCAACCTACAATGAGCAGTTCTTC	CASSISTPTYNEQFF
TRBV19	.	.	TRBJ2-2	TGTGCCAGTAAGATTGCAGGGAACACCGGGGAGCTGTTTTTT	CASKIAGNTGELFF
TRBV11-2	TRBD2	once	TRBJ2-1	TGTGCCAGCAGCCCCGTGCCTAGCGGGGGGGCCTTTGAGCAGTTCTTC	CASSPVPSGGAFEQFF
TRBV27	TRBD2	.	TRBJ2-1	TGTGCCAGCAGCCTGGGTAGCGGGAGCAATGAGCAGTTCTTC	CASSLGSGSNEQFF
TRBV9	.	.	TRBJ2-6	TGTGCCAGCAGCCCAGGGGTAGGGGCCAACGTCCTGACTTTC	CASSPGVGANVLTF
TRBV24-1	TRBD2	.	TRBJ2-1	TGTGCCACCAGTGCGACGGGGGGGCTCAGTGAGCAGTTCTTC	CATSATGGLSEQFF
TRBV6-5	TRBD1	few	TRBJ1-5	TGTGCCAGCACCGAGGGGGCTAGCAATCAGCCCCAGCATTTT	CASTEGASNQPQHF
TRBV7-8	TRBD1	.	TRBJ1-1	TGTGCCAGCAGCCCCCGGGACAGGGGGTGGGACACTGAAGCTTTCTTT	CASSPRDRGWDTEAFF
TRBV2	TRBD1	.	TRBJ1-1	TGTGCCAGCAGTGAATCGCAAGGGGGCCCCGGACCTTTCTTT	CASSESQGGPGPFF
TRBV7-6	TRBD2	.	TRBJ2-3	TGTGCCAGCAGCTTGGGGGGGTCAGATACGCAGTATTTT	CASSLGGSDTQYF
TRBV27	.	.	TRBJ1-6	TGTGCCAGCAGTTTTGGAGGGGTGATTGATTCACCCCTCCACTTT	CASSFGGVIDSPLHF
TRBV5-1	TRBD2	.	TRBJ2-3	TGCGCCAGCAGCGGGGGACTAGCGGGCACAGATACGCAGTATTTT	CASSGGLAGTDTQYF
TRBV27	TRBD1	once	TRBJ2-7	TGTGCCAGCGGCTGGGACAGGTCCTACGAGCAGTACTTC	CASGWDRSYEQYF
TRBV7-9	.	.	TRBJ1-1	TGTGCCAGCAGCTTAGATGGCAGCGAAAACACTGAAGCTTTCTTT	CASSLDGSENTEAFF
TRBV3-1/TRBV3-2	TRBD1	once	TRBJ2-4	TGTGCCAGCAGCCACCAGGACAGGGACAAAAACATTCAGTACTTC	CASSHQDRDKNIQYF